Below, 29 T cell receptor beta chains from the same sample are listed, as sequenced in a study of shared clonotypes between healthy human individuals. TCRdb's table, derived via immunoSEQ multiplex PCR, lists solely in-frame clones and lacks some. The sample has approximately 2.5 million clones, over 85% seen once. Sequenced sample: naive CD4+ T cells from PBMCs. Subset noted: CD45RA+ positively selected. These receptors originate from a man between 18 and 29 years old in good health. Some clones in this sample may be carry-over from other donors' samples.

The gene calls are TRBV6-5 and TRBJ2-1, with 9 bases matching TRBD2. J lost 10 bases, V lost 5 bases, and 12 bases had no gene match. This CDR3 spans 15 amino acids. Per the germline V gene, CDR1 is MNHEY and CDR2 is SVGAGI. Here the CDR3 DNA reads TGTGCCAGCAGTCCCCGGACTAGCGCAAAACGAGAGCAGTTCTTC. Amino acids: CASSPRTSAKREQFF.

The chain employs TRBV29-1 and TRBJ2-1; the D gene is possibly TRBD1 (6 bases). V lost 7 bases and J 6 bases, leaving 16 bases between the germline ends. Germline assignment: CDR1 SQVTM and CDR2 ANQGSEA. The CDR3 has 13 amino acids. CDR3 in DNA: TGCAGCGCCCGGGACACGGGGTCCAATGAGCAGTTCTTC. This sequence encodes CSARDTGSNEQFF.

V and J are TRBV25-1 and TRBJ1-2; D perhaps matches TRBD1 (6 bases). V lost 5 bases, J lost 2 bases, and 15 bases lay in between. CDR1 and CDR2 (germline): MGHDK, SYGVNS. This CDR3 comprises 15 residues. CDR3 DNA sequence: TGTGCCAGCAGTCCACGGACAGTCCGCAACTATGGCTACACCTTC. The encoded protein is CASSPRTVRNYGYTF.

This clone was found once. The chain joins TRBV4-2 to TRBJ2-4, with D maybe TRBD2 (6 bases). In germline, CDR1 is LGHNA, CDR2 YNFKEQ. The CDR3 consists of 14 residues. The V and J ends lost 4 bases and 6 bases respectively, with 13 bases between them. CDR3 sequence: CASSPSRGRNIQYF. CDR3 nucleotide sequence: TGTGCCAGCAGCCCCAGTCGGGGGAGAAACATTCAGTACTTC.

This chain joins TRBV6-1 and TRBJ2-2; D is undetermined. Per the germline V gene, CDR1 is MNHNS and CDR2 is SASEGT. V lost 8 bases and J lost 2, with 6 bases in between. This CDR3 is 12 amino acids long. The CDR3 DNA reads as TGTGCCAGCGGGATTAACACCGGGGAGCTGTTTTTT. Residues: CASGINTGELFF.

Details on this clone: The sample has other DNA sequences that encode this CDR3 too. This chain links TRBV20-1 with TRBJ2-7, with D uncertain. The germline V and J ends were trimmed by 3 bases and 6 bases, with 9 bases remaining between them. Germline assignment: CDR1 DFQATT and CDR2 SNEGSKA (reference sequence). The CDR3 has 11 amino acids. The CDR3 DNA follows: TGCAGTGCTAGGTCCTCGGCCGAGCAGTACTTC. Translating gives CSARSSAEQYF.

The CDR3 region has the DNA TGTGCCAGCAGTTTCGAGCGGGAGGGGGGCACAGATACGCAGTATTTT. Protein: CASSFEREGGTDTQYF. The chain joins TRBV27 to TRBJ2-3, with 10 bases aligning to TRBD2. V lost 3 bases to trimming and J lost 1 base; unmatched junction nucleotides: 4. The CDR3 covers 16 residues. Germline V CDR1 and CDR2: MNHEY, SMNVEV (reference sequence).

Notes on this clone: One end of the junction fails to match germline, which may point to a read error. The V call is TRBV2, the J call TRBJ2-4, with D unclear. Germline CDR1 and CDR2: SNHLY and FYNNEI. The CDR3 spans 8 residues. CDR3 sequence reads: CASSDGPW. The CDR3 nucleotides are TGTGCCAGCAGTGATGGTCCGTGG.

Concerning this clone itself: This same CDR3 is encoded by further DNA sequences in the sample. The rearrangement joins TRBV5-4 to TRBJ2-3, with D possibly TRBD1 on 6 matching bases. The CDR3 has 14 residues. Trimming took off 2 bases at V and 3 bases at J, with 10 bases between the two ends. Germline V lookup: CDR1 SGHNT, CDR2 YYREEE (reference sequence). The CDR3 loop is CASSLQGPTDTQYF. The CDR3 bases are TGTGCCAGCAGCTTACAGGGCCCTACAGATACGCAGTATTTT.

The chain combines TRBV28 with TRBJ1-1, with 10 bases that match TRBD1. The V gene end was trimmed by 3 bases and the J gene end by 6 bases; junction bases not matched to a gene: 10. Germline V CDR1 and CDR2: MDHEN, SYDVKM. The CDR3 contains 16 residues. CDR3 coding DNA: TGTGCCAGCAGTTTCGACCCTGGGACAGGGGAGTCTGAAGCTTTCTTT. Translating gives CASSFDPGTGESEAFF.

The V and J genes are TRBV7-9 and TRBJ2-1; D gene uncertain. This CDR3 region has 14 residues. CDR1 is SEHNR and CDR2 is FQNEAQ in the germline V gene (reference sequence). Deletions cut 6 bases from V and 0 bases from J, with 9 bases between. This chain's CDR3 is CASRRQSSYNEQFF. The CDR3 coding sequence is TGTGCCAGCAGACGTCAGAGCTCCTACAATGAGCAGTTCTTC.

For the CDR3, the DNA is TGTGCCAGCAGCCGGGATAGCGGGGGCACAGATACGCAGTATTTT. Residues: CASSRDSGGTDTQYF. The V and J genes are TRBV9 and TRBJ2-3; 8 bases fit TRBD2. Per germline, CDR1 SGDLS and CDR2 YYNGEE. This CDR3 comprises 15 residues. The J segment lost 1 base and the V segment lost 4 bases, leaving 5 bases of the junction unmatched.

The chain couples TRBV9 to TRBJ2-3, with 10 bases matching TRBD2. The germline gives CDR1 SGDLS, CDR2 YYNGEE. After removal of 0 bases from V and 6 bases from J, the junction contained 10 bases not matched to a gene. The length of the CDR3 is 17 residues. As DNA, the CDR3 is TGTGCCAGCAGCGTAGGGAGTCTAGCGGGAGTGGCGGATACGCAGTATTTT. Translating gives CASSVGSLAGVADTQYF.

This rearrangement joins TRBV5-1 to TRBJ2-1; D is possibly TRBD1 (6 bases). V lost 4 bases to trimming and J lost 0 bases, with 17 bases between them. CDR1 is SGHRS and CDR2 is YFSETQ in the germline V gene. CDR3 length: 17 residues. CDR3 loop: CASSLTYRASSYNEQFF. The CDR3 DNA sequence: TGCGCCAGCAGCCTTACCTACAGGGCTAGCTCCTACAATGAGCAGTTCTTC.

The genes are TRBV19 and TRBJ2-5, with D hard to call. The CDR3 is made up of 15 amino acids. Trimming took off 8 bases at V and 1 base at J, with 17 bases between the two ends. Germline V CDR1 and CDR2: LNHDA, SQIVND (reference sequence). The CDR3 DNA sequence: TGTGCCAGTTCGAAGCGAACTCCTAGCCAAGAGACCCAGTACTTC. Translated, it gives CASSKRTPSQETQYF.

The rearrangement uses TRBV5-1 and TRBJ2-1; 10 bases match TRBD2. The CDR3 is 17 amino acids. CDR1 SGHRS and CDR2 YFSETQ come from the germline V gene. V shed 4 bases, J shed 8 bases, and the junction held 15 bases outside the gene matches. The CDR3 DNA follows: TGCGCCAGCAGCCGAACTAGCGGGATGATTGACTGGGATGAGCAGTTCTTC. Residues: CASSRTSGMIDWDEQFF.

This sequence joins TRBV28 and TRBJ2-7; D remains unclear. The germline V and J ends were trimmed by 3 bases and 11 bases, with 17 bases remaining between them. This CDR3 is 13 amino acids long. Germline V gives CDR1 MDHEN, CDR2 SYDVKM. CDR3 loop: CASSLNLVGEKYF. The CDR3 nucleotides read TGTGCCAGCAGTTTGAACCTGGTTGGGGAAAAGTACTTC.

V is TRBV12-5 and J is TRBJ2-7; 10 bases fit TRBD2. The germline CDR1 and CDR2 sequences are LGHNT and FRNRAP. With 3 bases clipped from V and 2 bases from J, the junction kept 7 bases outside the gene matches. The CDR3 is made up of 16 amino acids. The DNA for the CDR3 is TGTGCTAGTGGTTTTTGGAGCGGGAGGGGAGCCTACGAGCAGTACTTC. As protein: CASGFWSGRGAYEQYF.

The chain couples TRBV2 to TRBJ1-1; D not resolved. The CDR3 totals 12 residues. Germline V gene sequence: CDR1 SNHLY, CDR2 FYNNEI. V lost 4 bases and J 4 bases, leaving 7 bases between the germline ends. The CDR3 region has the DNA TGTGCCAGCAGTGTGGGGTTCACTGAAGCTTTCTTT. The encoded protein is CASSVGFTEAFF.

The chain has TRBV28 and TRBJ2-7; TRBD1 agrees at 9 bases. After removal of 5 bases from V and 2 bases from J, the junction contained 7 bases not matched to a gene. The CDR3 totals 15 residues. CDR1 is MDHEN and CDR2 is SYDVKM in the germline V gene. CDR3 region: CASSRGGQGPYEQYF. CDR3 DNA: TGTGCCAGCAGTAGAGGGGGACAGGGACCCTACGAGCAGTACTTC.

V and J are TRBV11-2 and TRBJ2-7, with 11 bases aligning to TRBD2. The CDR3 loop spans 15 amino acids. The germline CDR1 and CDR2 sequences are SGHAT and FQNNGV. Trimming at V came to 5 bases and at J to 7 bases, leaving 10 bases not matched to a gene. The DNA for the CDR3 is TGTGCCAGCAGCAAACCACTAGCGGGAGTGGAAGAGCAGTACTTC. Amino acid sequence: CASSKPLAGVEEQYF.

As to this clone: The sample carries other DNA sequences with the same CDR3. This sequence joins TRBV5-1 and TRBJ2-7, with TRBD1 matching 9 bases. CDR1 and CDR2 (germline): SGHRS, YFSETQ. Germline trimming cut 7 bases from V and 3 bases from J; bases unmatched to any gene: 5. The CDR3 has 13 amino acids. This CDR3 reads CASRPGQGYEQYF. Here the CDR3 DNA reads TGCGCCAGCCGTCCGGGACAGGGCTACGAGCAGTACTTC.

CDR3 loop: CATLQGPYEQYF. The CDR3 DNA sequence: TGTGCCACCCTACAGGGTCCCTACGAGCAGTACTTC. This chain connects TRBV6-5 to TRBJ2-7; perhaps TRBD1 as D (6 bases). The CDR3 is made up of 12 amino acids. Germline CDR1 is MNHEY and CDR2 is SVGAGI. Between the trimmed V and J ends, which lost 10 bases and 2 bases, there was a span of 12 bases.

The J gene is TRBJ1-5, the V gene TRBV6-5; D might be TRBD1 (6 bases). Looked up from germline, CDR1 is MNHEY and CDR2 is SVGAGI. The CDR3 is 15 residues long. The V end was cut by 2 bases, the J end by 2 bases, with 10 bases between. The CDR3 is CASSYRAGGNQPQHF. The CDR3 region has the DNA TGTGCCAGCAGTTACAGGGCAGGGGGCAATCAGCCCCAGCATTTT.

This rearrangement joins TRBV7-9 to TRBJ2-5; D gene uncertain. CDR1 is SEHNR, CDR2 FQNEAQ, per germline (reference sequence). This CDR3 has 12 residues. V was pared by 3 bases and J by 5 bases, with 7 bases between. The CDR3 DNA reads TGTGCCAGCAGCTTGAGGAAGGAGACCCAGTACTTC. It specifies CASSLRKETQYF.

This chain connects TRBV5-1 to TRBJ2-3, with 8 bases lining up with TRBD2. CDR1 is SGHRS, CDR2 YFSETQ, per germline. The CDR3 contains 14 residues. V shed 5 bases, J shed 1 base, and the junction held 3 bases outside the gene matches. The CDR3 DNA follows: TGCGCCAGCAGTCAGACTAGCGGCACAGATACGCAGTATTTT. Its translation: CASSQTSGTDTQYF.

The chain combines TRBV7-8 with TRBJ2-2, with 7 nucleotides matching TRBD2. This CDR3 comprises 13 residues. Germline lookup yields CDR1 SGHVS and CDR2 FQNEAQ. The ends lost 5 bases at V and 5 bases at J; junction bases unmatched: 2. DNA of the CDR3: TGTGCCAGCAGCCCCGGGAGGACCGGGGAGCTGTTTTTT. Residues: CASSPGRTGELFF.

This sequence joins TRBV15 and TRBJ1-1; TRBD1 might be the D (5 bases). The CDR3 length is 14 residues. The germline V gene has CDR1 LNHNV and CDR2 YYDKDF (reference sequence). V gave up 5 bases and J gave up 2 bases, with 12 bases separating them. The CDR3 DNA sequence: TGTGCCACCAGCCGGGGGATACCTAACACTGAAGCTTTCTTT. Protein: CATSRGIPNTEAFF.

The sample holds a few counts of this clone. The chain carries TRBV20-1 and TRBJ2-1, with a tentative D call TRBD1 (6 bases). This CDR3 comprises 11 residues. Trimming took off 3 bases at V and 12 bases at J, with 12 bases between the two ends. Germline V CDR1 and CDR2: DFQATT, SNEGSKA (reference sequence). The CDR3 region is CSAREDSLQFF. Written as DNA, the CDR3 is TGCAGTGCTAGGGAGGACAGCCTGCAGTTCTTC.